This paragraph reports one T cell receptor beta chain. The record originates from a study of blood T cell repertoires in COVID-19. The wider study: The United States, Italy and Spain were the sources of the acute and convalescent COVID-19 samples. Nucleic acid was either cDNA or gDNA, and it came from T cells, B-cell-depleted T cells, or PBMCs.

Methods used by the authors: Amplification from reference gene primers served as the basis for estimated nucleated cell counts. Libraries were prepared by immunoSEQ multiplex PCR; TCRdb keeps only in-frame clonotypes and omits some of them. The DNA was the basis for D and trimming; V, J and clone size are from that table. Among approximately 210,000 clones listed, more than 80% were seen once. The sequence came from a young man who had recovered from COVID-19. Sequencing input: peripheral blood.

The CDR3 DNA reads TGTGCCAGCAGTTCCGGGCCAGGGGATGAAAAACTGTTTTTT. Residues: CASSSGPGDEKLFF. V gene TRBV27 combines with J gene TRBJ1-4, with D perhaps matching TRBD1 (6 bases). The CDR3 runs 14 residues. Between the trimmed V and J ends, which lost 4 bases and 6 bases, there was a span of 12 bases. The germline CDR1 and CDR2 sequences are MNHEY and SMNVEV (reference sequence).